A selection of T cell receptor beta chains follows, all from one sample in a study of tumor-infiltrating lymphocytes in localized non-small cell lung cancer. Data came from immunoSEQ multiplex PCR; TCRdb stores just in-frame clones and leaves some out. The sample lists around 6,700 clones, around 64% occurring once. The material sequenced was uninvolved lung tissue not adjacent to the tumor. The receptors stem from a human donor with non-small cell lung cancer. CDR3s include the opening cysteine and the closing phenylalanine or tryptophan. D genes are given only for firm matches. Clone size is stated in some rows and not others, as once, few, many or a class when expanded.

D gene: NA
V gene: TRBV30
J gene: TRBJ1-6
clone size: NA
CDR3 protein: CAWSFGGGGRNSPLHF
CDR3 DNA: TGTGCCTGGAGTTTCGGAGGGGGTGGTAGAAATTCACCCCTCCACTTT

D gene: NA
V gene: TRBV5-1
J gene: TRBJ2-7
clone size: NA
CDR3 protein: CASSPPEAGLSSYEQYF
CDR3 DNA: TGCGCCAGCAGCCCCCCGGAAGCGGGCCTCAGCTCCTACGAGCAGTACTTC

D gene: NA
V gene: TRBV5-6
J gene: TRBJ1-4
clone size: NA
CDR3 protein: CASSLGIYTGEKLFF
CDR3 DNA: TGTGCCAGCAGCTTGGGGATTTACACGGGTGAAAAACTGTTTTTT

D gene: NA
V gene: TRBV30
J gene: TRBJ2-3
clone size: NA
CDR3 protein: CAWRGGYTDTQYF
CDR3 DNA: TGTGCCTGGAGAGGGGGATACACAGATACGCAGTATTTT

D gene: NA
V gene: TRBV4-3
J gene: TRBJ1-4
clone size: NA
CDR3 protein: CASSQDRQSRRGKLFF
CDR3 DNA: TGCGCCAGCAGCCAAGACCGACAGAGCCGGAGGGGAAAACTGTTTTTT

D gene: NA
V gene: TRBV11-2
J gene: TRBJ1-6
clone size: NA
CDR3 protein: CASSEGQLTSPLHF
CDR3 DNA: TGTGCCAGCAGCGAAGGACAGTTAACTTCACCCCTCCACTTT

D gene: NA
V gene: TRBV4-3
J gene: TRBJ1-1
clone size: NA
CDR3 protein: CASSHRTANTEAFF
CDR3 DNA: TGCGCCAGCAGCCACCGGACAGCGAACACTGAAGCTTTCTTT

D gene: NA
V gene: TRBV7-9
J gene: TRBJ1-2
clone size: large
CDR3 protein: CASSPPDPGHYGYTF
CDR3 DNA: TGTGCCAGCAGCCCCCCCGACCCGGGGCACTATGGCTACACCTTC

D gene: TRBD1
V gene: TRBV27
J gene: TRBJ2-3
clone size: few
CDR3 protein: CASRPGGTDTQYF
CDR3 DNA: TGTGCCAGCCGACCAGGGGGTACAGATACGCAGTATTTT

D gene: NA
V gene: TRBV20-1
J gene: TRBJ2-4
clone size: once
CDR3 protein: CSAIRGGGWYF
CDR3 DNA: TGCAGTGCTATCCGGGGAGGGGGTTGGTACTTC

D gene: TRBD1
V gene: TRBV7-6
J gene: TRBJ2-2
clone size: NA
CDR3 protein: CASSFRAVGIGTANTGELFF
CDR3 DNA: TGTGCCAGCAGCTTTCGGGCGGTCGGGATAGGGACAGCGAACACCGGGGAGCTGTTTTTT

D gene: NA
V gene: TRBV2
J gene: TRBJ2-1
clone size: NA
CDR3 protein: CASSSDWPQFF
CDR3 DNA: TGTGCCAGCAGTTCGGACTGGCCACAGTTCTTC

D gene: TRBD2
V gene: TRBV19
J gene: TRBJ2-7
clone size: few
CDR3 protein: CASSAPSGGSYEQYF
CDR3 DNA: TGTGCCAGTAGTGCTCCTAGCGGGGGATCCTACGAGCAGTACTTC

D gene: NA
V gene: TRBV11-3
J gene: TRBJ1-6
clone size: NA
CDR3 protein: CASSRVSSDSPLHF
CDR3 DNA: TGTGCCAGCAGCCGGGTCAGTTCCGATTCACCCCTCCACTTT

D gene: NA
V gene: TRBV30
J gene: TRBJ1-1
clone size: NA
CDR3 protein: CAWIREMNTEAFF
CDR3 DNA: TGTGCCTGGATTAGGGAAATGAACACTGAAGCTTTCTTT

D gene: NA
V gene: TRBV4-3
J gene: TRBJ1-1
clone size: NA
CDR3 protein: CASSQEQLRDTEAFF
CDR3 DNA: TGCGCCAGCAGCCAAGAACAACTGAGGGACACTGAAGCTTTCTTT

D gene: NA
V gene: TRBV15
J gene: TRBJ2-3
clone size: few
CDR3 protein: CATSTGGGGSRDTQYF
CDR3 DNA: TGTGCCACCAGCACCGGGGGCGGGGGCTCTCGAGATACGCAGTATTTT

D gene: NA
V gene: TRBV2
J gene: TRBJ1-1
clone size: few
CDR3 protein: CASSVNSEAFF
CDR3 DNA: TGTGCCAGCAGCGTTAACTCTGAAGCTTTCTTT

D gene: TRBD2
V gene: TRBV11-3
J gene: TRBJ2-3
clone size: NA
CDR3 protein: CASSFTGLAGALGTDTQYF
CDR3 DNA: TGTGCCAGCAGCTTTACGGGACTAGCGGGGGCCCTAGGCACAGATACGCAGTATTTT

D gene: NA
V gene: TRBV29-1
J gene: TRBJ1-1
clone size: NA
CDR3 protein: CSGGGWNTEAFF
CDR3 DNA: TGCAGCGGGGGGGGGTGGAACACTGAAGCTTTCTTT

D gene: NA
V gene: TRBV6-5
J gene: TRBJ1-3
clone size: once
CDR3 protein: CASSYSGRGNTIYF
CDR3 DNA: TGTGCCAGCAGTTACTCCGGCCGCGGAAACACCATATATTTT

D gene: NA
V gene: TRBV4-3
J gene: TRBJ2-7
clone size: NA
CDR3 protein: CASSQVANGAYEQYF
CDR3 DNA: TGCGCCAGCAGCCAAGTGGCAAATGGGGCCTACGAGCAGTACTTC

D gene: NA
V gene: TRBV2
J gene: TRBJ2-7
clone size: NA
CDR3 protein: CASSGERAPYEQYF
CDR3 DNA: TGTGCCAGCAGTGGGGAAAGGGCCCCCTACGAGCAGTACTTC

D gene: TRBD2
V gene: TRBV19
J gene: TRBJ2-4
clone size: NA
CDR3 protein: CASTEAGGRDIQYF
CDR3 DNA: TGTGCCAGTACCGAAGCGGGGGGGCGGGACATTCAGTACTTC

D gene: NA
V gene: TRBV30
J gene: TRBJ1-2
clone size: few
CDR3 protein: CAWMRRNDGYTF
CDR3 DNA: TGTGCCTGGATGCGCAGGAACGACGGCTACACCTTC

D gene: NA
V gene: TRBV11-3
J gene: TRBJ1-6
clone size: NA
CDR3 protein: CASSLRGQLHF
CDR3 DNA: TGTGCCAGCAGCTTACGGGGCCAACTCCACTTT

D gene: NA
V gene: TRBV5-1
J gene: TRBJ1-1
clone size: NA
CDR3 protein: CASSLDIGNTEAFF
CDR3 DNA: TGCGCCAGCAGCTTGGACATAGGGAACACTGAAGCTTTCTTT

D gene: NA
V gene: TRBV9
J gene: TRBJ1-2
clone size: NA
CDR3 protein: CASSPRAERVGYGYTF
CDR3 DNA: TGTGCCAGCAGCCCCAGGGCGGAGAGGGTCGGCTATGGCTACACCTTC

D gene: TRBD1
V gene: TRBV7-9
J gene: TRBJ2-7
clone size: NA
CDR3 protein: CASSPRVGQESYEQYF
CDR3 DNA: TGTGCCAGCAGCCCTAGAGTCGGACAGGAGTCCTACGAGCAGTACTTC

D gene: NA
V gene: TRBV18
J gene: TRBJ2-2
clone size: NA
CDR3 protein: CASSPIARNTGELFF
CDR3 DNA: TGTGCCAGCTCACCAATAGCCAGAAACACCGGGGAGCTGTTTTTT

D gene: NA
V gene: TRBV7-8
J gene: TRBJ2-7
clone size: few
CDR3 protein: CASSLGQRYEQYF
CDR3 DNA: TGTGCCAGCAGCTTAGGACAGCGGTACGAGCAGTACTTC

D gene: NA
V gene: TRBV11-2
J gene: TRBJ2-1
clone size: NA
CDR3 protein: CASSTGPSSSYNEQFF
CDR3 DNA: TGTGCCAGCAGCACGGGACCGTCGAGCTCCTACAATGAGCAGTTCTTC

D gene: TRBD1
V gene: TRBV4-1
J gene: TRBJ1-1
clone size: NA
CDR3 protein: CASSPGQGFTEAFF
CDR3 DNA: TGCGCCAGCAGCCCCGGACAGGGTTTTACTGAAGCTTTCTTT

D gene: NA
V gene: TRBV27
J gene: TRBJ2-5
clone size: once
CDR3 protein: CASSLSSAVRVRQETQYF
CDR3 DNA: TGTGCCAGCAGTTTATCGAGTGCGGTTAGGGTTAGGCAAGAGACCCAGTACTTC

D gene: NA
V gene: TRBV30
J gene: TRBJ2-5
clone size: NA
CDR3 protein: CAWSATRGLTETQYF
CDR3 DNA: TGTGCCTGGAGTGCAACTCGGGGCCTAACGGAGACCCAGTACTTC

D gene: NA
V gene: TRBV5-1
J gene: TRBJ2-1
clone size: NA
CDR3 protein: CASSLTDYNEQFF
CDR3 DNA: TGCGCCAGCAGCTTAACAGACTACAATGAGCAGTTCTTC

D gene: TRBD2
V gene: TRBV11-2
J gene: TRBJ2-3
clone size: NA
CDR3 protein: CASSAAGTSGGGTQYF
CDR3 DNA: TGTGCCAGCAGCGCGGCCGGGACTAGCGGGGGGGGAACGCAGTATTTT

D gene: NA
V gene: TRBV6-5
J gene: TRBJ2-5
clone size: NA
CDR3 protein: CASSYTVQETQYF
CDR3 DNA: TGTGCCAGCAGTTATACGGTACAAGAGACCCAGTACTTC

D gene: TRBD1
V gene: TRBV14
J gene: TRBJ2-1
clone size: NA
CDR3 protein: CASSQLTGGFNEQFF
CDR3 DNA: TGTGCCAGCAGCCAACTGACAGGGGGGTTCAATGAGCAGTTCTTC

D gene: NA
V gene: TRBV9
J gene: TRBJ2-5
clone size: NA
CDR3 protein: CASSLEGSVGETQYF
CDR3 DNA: TGTGCCAGCAGCCTAGAAGGGTCGGTGGGAGAGACCCAGTACTTC

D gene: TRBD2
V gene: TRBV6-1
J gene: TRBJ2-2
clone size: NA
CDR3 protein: CASSEEVAGIAGELFF
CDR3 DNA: TGTGCCAGCAGTGAAGAGGTAGCGGGGATAGCCGGGGAGCTGTTTTTT

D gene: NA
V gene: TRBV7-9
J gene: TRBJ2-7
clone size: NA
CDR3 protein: CASSPGGARSSEQYF
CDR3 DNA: TGTGCCAGCAGCCCAGGAGGGGCGCGGAGTTCCGAGCAGTACTTC

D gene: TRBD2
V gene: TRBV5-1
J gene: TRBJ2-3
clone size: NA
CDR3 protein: CASSFRNSGGRDTQYF
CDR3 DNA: TGCGCCAGCAGCTTTCGAAATAGCGGGGGGAGGGATACGCAGTATTTT

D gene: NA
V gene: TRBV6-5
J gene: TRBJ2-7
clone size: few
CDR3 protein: CASSYTQTGSYEQYF
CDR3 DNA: TGTGCCAGCAGTTACACCCAGACAGGCTCCTACGAGCAGTACTTC

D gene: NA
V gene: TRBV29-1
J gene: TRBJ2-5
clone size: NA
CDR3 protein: CSVSREGETQYF
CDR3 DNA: TGCAGCGTTTCACGTGAGGGCGAGACCCAGTACTTC

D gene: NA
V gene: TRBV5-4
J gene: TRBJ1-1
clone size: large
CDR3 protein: CASSWGTEAFF
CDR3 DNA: TGTGCCAGCAGCTGGGGCACTGAAGCTTTCTTT

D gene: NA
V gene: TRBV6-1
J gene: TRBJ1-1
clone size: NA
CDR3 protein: CASSPGEQWHTEAFF
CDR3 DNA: TGTGCCAGCAGTCCAGGGGAGCAATGGCACACTGAAGCTTTCTTT

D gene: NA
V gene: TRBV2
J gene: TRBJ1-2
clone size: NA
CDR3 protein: CASSEEQPADGYTF
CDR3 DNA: TGTGCCAGCAGTGAAGAACAGCCAGCAGACGGCTACACCTTC

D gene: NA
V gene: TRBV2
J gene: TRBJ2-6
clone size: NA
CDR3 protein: CASSRESSGANVLTF
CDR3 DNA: TGTGCCAGCAGCAGGGAAAGCTCTGGGGCCAACGTCCTGACTTTC

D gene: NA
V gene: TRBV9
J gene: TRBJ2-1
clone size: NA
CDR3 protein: CASSVADSFNEQFF
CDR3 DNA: TGTGCCAGCAGCGTAGCGGACAGTTTCAATGAGCAGTTCTTC